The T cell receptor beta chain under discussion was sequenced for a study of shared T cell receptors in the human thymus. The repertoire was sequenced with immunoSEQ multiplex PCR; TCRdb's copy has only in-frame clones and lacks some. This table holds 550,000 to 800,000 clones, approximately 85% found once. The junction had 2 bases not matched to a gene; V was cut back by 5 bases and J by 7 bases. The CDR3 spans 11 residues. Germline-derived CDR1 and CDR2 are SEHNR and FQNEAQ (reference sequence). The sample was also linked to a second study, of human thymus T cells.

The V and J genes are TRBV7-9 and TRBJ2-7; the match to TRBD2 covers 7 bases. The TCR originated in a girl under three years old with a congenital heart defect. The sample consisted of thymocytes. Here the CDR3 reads CASSGGGEQYF. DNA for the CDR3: TGTGCCAGCAGCGGGGGGGGTGAGCAGTACTTC.